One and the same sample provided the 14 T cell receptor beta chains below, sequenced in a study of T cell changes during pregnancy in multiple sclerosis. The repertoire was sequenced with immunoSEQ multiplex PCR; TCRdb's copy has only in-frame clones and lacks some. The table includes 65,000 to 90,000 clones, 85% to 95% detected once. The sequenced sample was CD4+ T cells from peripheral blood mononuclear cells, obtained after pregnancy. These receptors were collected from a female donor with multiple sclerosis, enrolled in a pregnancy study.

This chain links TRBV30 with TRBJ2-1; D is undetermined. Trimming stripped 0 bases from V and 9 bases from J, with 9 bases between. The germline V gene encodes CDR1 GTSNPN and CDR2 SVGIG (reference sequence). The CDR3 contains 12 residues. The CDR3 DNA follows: TGTGCCTGGAGTGTACCGTCAGGTGAGCAGTTCTTC. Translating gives CAWSVPSGEQFF.

The CDR3 here is CAWSVGGEQFF. The CDR3 DNA reads as TGTGCCTGGAGTGTAGGAGGTGAGCAGTTCTTC. The J gene is TRBJ2-1, the V gene TRBV30; the D gene is possibly TRBD2 (5 bases). The V end lost 0 bases, the J end lost 9 bases, and 6 bases lay between the germline ends. Germline V gene lookup returns CDR1 GTSNPN and CDR2 SVGIG (reference sequence). The CDR3 length is 11 residues. Together with reference TRBV30 and TRBJ2-1, the CDR3 gives the full variable domain: SQTIHQWPATLVQPVGSPLSLECTVEGTSNPNLYWYRQAAGRGLQLLFYSVGIGQISSEVPQNLSASRPQDRQFILSSKKLLLSDSGFYLCAWSVGGEQFFGPGTRLTVL.

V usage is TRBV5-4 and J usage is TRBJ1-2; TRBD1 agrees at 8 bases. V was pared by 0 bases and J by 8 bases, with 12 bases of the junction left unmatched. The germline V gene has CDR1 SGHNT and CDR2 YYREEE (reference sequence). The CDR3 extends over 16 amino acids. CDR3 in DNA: TGTGCCAGCAGCTTGGCGGCGGAGACAGGGGATAACGGCTACACCTTC. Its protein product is CASSLAAETGDNGYTF. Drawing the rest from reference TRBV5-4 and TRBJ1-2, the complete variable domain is ETGVTQSPTHLIKTRGQQVTLRCSSQSGHNTVSWYQQALGQGPQFIFQYYREEENGRGNFPPRFSGLQFPNYSSELNVNALELDDSALYLCASSLAAETGDNGYTFGSGTRLTVV.

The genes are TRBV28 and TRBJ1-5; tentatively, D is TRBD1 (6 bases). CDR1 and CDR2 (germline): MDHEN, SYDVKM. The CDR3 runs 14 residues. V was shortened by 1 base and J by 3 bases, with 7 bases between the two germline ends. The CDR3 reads CASSLSGDNQPQHF. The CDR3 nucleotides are TGTGCCAGCAGTTTATCAGGGGACAATCAGCCCCAGCATTTT.

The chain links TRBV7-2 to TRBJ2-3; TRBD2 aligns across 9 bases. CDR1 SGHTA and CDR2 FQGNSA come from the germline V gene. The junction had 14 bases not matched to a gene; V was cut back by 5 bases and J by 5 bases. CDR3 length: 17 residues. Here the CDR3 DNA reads TGTGCCAGCAGCCCCAGGGCCCAGCGGGGGGACGAAGATACGCAGTATTTT. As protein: CASSPRAQRGDEDTQYF.

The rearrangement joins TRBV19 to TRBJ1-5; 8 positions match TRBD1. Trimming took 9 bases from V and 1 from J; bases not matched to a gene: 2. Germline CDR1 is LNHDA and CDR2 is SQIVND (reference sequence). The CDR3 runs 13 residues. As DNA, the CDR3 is TGTGCCAGCAGGGACAGGAGCAATCAGCCCCAGCATTTT. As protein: CASRDRSNQPQHF.

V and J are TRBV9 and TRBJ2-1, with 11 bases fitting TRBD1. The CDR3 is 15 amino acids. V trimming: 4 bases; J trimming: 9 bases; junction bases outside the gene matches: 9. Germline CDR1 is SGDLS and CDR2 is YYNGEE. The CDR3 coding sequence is TGTGCCAGCAGCACCCGAGGGACAGGGGGGGGTGAGCAGTTCTTC. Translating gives CASSTRGTGGGEQFF. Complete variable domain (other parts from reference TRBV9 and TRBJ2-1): DSGVTQTPKHLITATGQRVTLRCSPRSGDLSVYWYQQSLDQGLQFLIQYYNGEERAKGNILERFSAQQFPDLHSELNLSSLELGDSALYFCASSTRGTGGGEQFFGPGTRLTVL.

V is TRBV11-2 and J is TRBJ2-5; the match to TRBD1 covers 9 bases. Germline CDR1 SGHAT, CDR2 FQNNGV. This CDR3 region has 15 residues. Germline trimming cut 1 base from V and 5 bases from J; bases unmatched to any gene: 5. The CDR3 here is CASSLGDRVTETQYF. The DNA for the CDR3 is TGTGCCAGCAGCTTAGGGGACAGGGTGACCGAGACCCAGTACTTC.

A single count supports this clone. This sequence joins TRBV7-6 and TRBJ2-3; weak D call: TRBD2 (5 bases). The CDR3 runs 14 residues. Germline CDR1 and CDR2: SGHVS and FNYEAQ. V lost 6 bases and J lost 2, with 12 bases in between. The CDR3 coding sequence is TGTGCCAGCAGATCAAGCGGTTTCACAGATACGCAGTATTTT. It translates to CASRSSGFTDTQYF.

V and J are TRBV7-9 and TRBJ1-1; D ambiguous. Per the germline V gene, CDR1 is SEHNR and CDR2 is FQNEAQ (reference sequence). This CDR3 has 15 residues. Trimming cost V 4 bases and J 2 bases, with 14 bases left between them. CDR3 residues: CASSSLGGINTEAFF. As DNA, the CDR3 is TGTGCCAGCAGCTCCCTAGGAGGGATAAACACTGAAGCTTTCTTT.

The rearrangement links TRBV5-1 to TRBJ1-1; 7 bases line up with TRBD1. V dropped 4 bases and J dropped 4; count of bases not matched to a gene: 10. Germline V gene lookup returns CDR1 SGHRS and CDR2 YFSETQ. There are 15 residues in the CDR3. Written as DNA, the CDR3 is TGCGCCAGCAGCCTGGAAGGGGGCTCGGTCACTGAAGCTTTCTTT. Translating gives CASSLEGGSVTEAFF. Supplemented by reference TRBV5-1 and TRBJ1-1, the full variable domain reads KAGVTQTPRYLIKTRGQQVTLSCSPISGHRSVSWYQQTPGQGLQFLFEYFSETQRNKGNFPGRFSGRQFSNSRSEMNVSTLELGDSALYLCASSLEGGSVTEAFFGQGTRLTVV.

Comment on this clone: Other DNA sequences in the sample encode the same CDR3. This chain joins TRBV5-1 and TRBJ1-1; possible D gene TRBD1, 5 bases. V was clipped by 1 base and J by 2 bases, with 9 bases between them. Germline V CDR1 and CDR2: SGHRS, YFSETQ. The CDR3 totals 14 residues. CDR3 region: CASSLQGANTEAFF. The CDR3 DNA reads TGCGCCAGCAGCTTGCAAGGGGCTAACACTGAAGCTTTCTTT.

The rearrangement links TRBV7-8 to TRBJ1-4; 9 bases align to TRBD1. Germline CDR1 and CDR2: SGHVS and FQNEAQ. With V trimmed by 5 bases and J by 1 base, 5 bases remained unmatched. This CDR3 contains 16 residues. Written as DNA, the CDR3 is TGTGCCAGCAGCCAGGACAGGGGCAGAACTAATGAAAAACTGTTTTTT. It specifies CASSQDRGRTNEKLFF.

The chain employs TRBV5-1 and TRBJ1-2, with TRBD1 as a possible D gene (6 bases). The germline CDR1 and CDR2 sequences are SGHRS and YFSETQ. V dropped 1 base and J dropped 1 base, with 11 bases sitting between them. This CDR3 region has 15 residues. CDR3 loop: CASSLYRAFNYGYTF. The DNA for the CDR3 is TGCGCCAGCAGCTTGTACAGGGCTTTTAACTATGGCTACACCTTC.